These 10 T cell receptor beta chains came from one sample sequenced in a study of cytomegalovirus exposure and HLA in healthy donors. The study ran its PCR with 60 Vbeta and 13 Jbeta primers. Assay used: immunoSEQ multiplex PCR; TCRdb lists only in-frame clones, some missing. This sample has under 200,000 clones, with around 80% found just once. The sequenced material came from PBMCs. Receptors were obtained from a male donor in good health and CMV-seropositive.

The chain employs TRBV5-1 and TRBJ1-1; 7 positions match TRBD1. CDR3 size: 15 residues. V shed 2 bases, J shed 9 bases, and the junction held 13 bases outside the gene matches. CDR1 is SGHRS, CDR2 YFSETQ, per germline. The CDR3 sequence: CASSLGSGGSPQAFF. The CDR3 DNA sequence: TGCGCCAGCAGCTTAGGTTCAGGGGGTTCGCCCCAAGCTTTCTTT.

This rearrangement joins TRBV5-8 to TRBJ2-3; TRBD1 aligns across 7 bases. This CDR3 has 16 amino acids. V lost 4 bases to trimming and J lost 4 bases; unmatched junction nucleotides: 12. The V gene's germline CDR1 is SGHTS and CDR2 YDEGEE. CDR3 sequence reads: CASSGNRGLFADTQYF. The CDR3 DNA is TGTGCCAGCAGCGGGAACAGGGGCCTTTTTGCAGATACGCAGTATTTT.

This sequence joins TRBV5-1 and TRBJ1-2, with 7 bases that match TRBD1. Germline lookup yields CDR1 SGHRS and CDR2 YFSETQ. This CDR3 has 13 amino acids. The V gene end was trimmed by 4 bases and the J gene end by 7 bases; junction bases not matched to a gene: 7. The CDR3 nucleotides are TGCGCCAGCAGCGCCACCGACAGGGCTGGCTACACCTTC. Protein sequence: CASSATDRAGYTF.

This CDR3 reads CASSLGAFYEQYF. The CDR3 DNA is TGTGCCAGCAGCTTAGGAGCCTTCTACGAGCAGTACTTC. This chain joins TRBV7-6 and TRBJ2-7; D not certain. V lost 1 base and J 3 bases, leaving 7 bases between the germline ends. This CDR3 is 13 amino acids long. The germline gives CDR1 SGHVS, CDR2 FNYEAQ. The variable domain in full, with the rest retrieved from reference TRBV7-6 and TRBJ2-7, is GAGVSQSPRYKVTKRGQDVALRCDPISGHVSLYWYRQALGQGPEFLTYFNYEAQQDKSGLPNDRFSAERPEGSISTLTIQRTEQRDSAMYRCASSLGAFYEQYFGPGTRLTVT.

The V gene is TRBV7-2, the J gene TRBJ2-7; D gene ambiguous. The germline CDR1 and CDR2 sequences are SGHTA and FQGNSA. Trimming cost V 4 bases and J 2 bases, with 6 bases left between them. The CDR3 is made up of 12 amino acids. This CDR3 is CASSSGPYEQYF. CDR3 coding DNA: TGTGCCAGCAGCTCCGGTCCCTACGAGCAGTACTTC.

The chain is built from TRBV5-1 and TRBJ2-7, with D possibly being TRBD1 (6 bases). The germline V and J ends were trimmed by 7 bases and 2 bases, with 19 bases remaining between them. The CDR3 totals 15 residues. The V gene's germline CDR1 is SGHRS and CDR2 YFSETQ. The CDR3 region has the DNA TGCGCCAGCGACAGGTCCCCTAAAGCCCCCTACGAGCAGTACTTC. It yields the protein CASDRSPKAPYEQYF.

The chain's CDR3 is CATRLGVLTEAFF. The CDR3, as DNA: TGTGCCACCCGCCTCGGGGTTTTGACTGAAGCTTTCTTT. The rearrangement links TRBV6-6 to TRBJ1-1; D gene unclear. Germline V gene sequence: CDR1 MNHNY, CDR2 SVGAGI (reference sequence). The CDR3 covers 13 residues. The V and J ends lost 10 bases and 5 bases respectively, with 17 bases between them.

The chain recombines TRBV5-1 with TRBJ2-2; 12 bases align to TRBD2. This CDR3 is built from 16 residues. Germline assignment: CDR1 SGHRS and CDR2 YFSETQ. The J segment lost 1 base and the V segment lost 3 bases, leaving 1 base of the junction unmatched. CDR3 sequence: CASSSGLAGNTGELFF. DNA for the CDR3: TGCGCCAGCAGCTCGGGACTAGCGGGGAACACCGGGGAGCTGTTTTTT.

This chain joins TRBV7-2 and TRBJ2-1, with 8 bases lining up with TRBD2. Germline V gene lookup returns CDR1 SGHTA and CDR2 FQGNSA. J lost 6 bases, V lost 2 bases, and 6 bases had no gene match. This CDR3 comprises 15 residues. CDR3 residues: CASSLSGRGTNEQFF. CDR3 nucleotides: TGTGCCAGCAGCTTAAGCGGGAGAGGGACCAATGAGCAGTTCTTC.

The table lists this clone with a few counts. V is TRBV2 and J is TRBJ1-2; D not certain. This CDR3 is built from 12 residues. The V end was cut by 6 bases, the J end by 6 bases, with 11 bases between. CDR1 is SNHLY and CDR2 is FYNNEI in the germline V gene. The CDR3 coding sequence is TGTGCCAGCAGGCGGTCCGTCCATGGCTACACCTTC. Protein product: CASRRSVHGYTF.